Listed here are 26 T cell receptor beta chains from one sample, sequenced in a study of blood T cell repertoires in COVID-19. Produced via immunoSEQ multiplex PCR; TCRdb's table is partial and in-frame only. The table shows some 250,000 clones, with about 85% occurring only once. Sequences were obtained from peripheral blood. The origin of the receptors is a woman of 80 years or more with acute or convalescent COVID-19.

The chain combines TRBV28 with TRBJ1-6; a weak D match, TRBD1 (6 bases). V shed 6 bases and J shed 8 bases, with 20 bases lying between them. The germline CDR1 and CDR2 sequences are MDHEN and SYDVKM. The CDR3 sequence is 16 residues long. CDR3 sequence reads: CASSFSGALSYSPLHF. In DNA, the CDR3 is TGTGCCAGCAGCTTCTCAGGGGCCCTCTCGTATTCACCCCTCCACTTT. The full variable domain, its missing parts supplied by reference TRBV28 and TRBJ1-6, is DVKVTQSSRYLVKRTGEKVFLECVQDMDHENMFWYRQDPGLGLRLIYFSYDVKMKEKGDIPEGYSVSREKKERFSLILESASTNQTSMYLCASSFSGALSYSPLHFGNGTRLTVT.

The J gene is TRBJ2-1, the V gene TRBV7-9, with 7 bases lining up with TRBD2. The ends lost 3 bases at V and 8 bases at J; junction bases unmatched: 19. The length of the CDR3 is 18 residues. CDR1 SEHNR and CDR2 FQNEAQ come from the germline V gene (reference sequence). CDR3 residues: CASSFSPSFAGVPYEQFF. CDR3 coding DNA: TGTGCCAGCAGCTTTTCCCCGAGTTTTGCGGGAGTCCCCTATGAGCAGTTCTTC. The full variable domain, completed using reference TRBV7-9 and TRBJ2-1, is DTGVSQNPRHKITKRGQNVTFRCDPISEHNRLYWYRQTLGQGPEFLTYFQNEAQLEKSRLLSDRFSAERPKGSFSTLEIQRTEQGDSAMYLCASSFSPSFAGVPYEQFFGPGTRLTVL.

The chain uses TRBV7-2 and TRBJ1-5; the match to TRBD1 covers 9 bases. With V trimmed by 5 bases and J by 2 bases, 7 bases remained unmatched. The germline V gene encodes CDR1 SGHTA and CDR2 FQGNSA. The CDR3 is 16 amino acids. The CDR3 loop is CASSQQGANGNQPQHF. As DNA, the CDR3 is TGTGCCAGCAGCCAACAGGGGGCTAATGGCAATCAGCCCCAGCATTTT. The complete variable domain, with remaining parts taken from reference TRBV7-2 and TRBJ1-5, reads GAGVSQSPSNKVTEKGKDVELRCDPISGHTALYWYRQSLGQGLEFLIYFQGNSAPDKSGLPSDRFSAERTGGSVSTLTIQRTQQEDSAVYLCASSQQGANGNQPQHFGDGTRLSIL.

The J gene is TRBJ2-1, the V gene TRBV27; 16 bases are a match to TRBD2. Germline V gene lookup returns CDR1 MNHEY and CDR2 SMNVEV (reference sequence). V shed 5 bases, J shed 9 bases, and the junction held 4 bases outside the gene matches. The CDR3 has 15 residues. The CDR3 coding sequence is TGTGCCAGCAGTGCCGGGACTAGCGGGGGGGGTGAGCAGTTCTTC. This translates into CASSAGTSGGGEQFF.

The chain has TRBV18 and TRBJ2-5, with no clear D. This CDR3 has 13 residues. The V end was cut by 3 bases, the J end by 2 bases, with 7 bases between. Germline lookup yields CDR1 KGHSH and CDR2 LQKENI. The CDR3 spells CASSPAQQETQYF. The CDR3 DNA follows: TGTGCCAGCTCACCCGCGCAACAAGAGACCCAGTACTTC.

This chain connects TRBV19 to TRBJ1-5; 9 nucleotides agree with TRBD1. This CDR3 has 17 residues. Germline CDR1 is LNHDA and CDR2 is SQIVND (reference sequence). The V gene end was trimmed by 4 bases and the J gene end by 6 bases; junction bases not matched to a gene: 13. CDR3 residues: CASSRALGTGSGQPQHF. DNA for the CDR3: TGTGCCAGTAGTAGGGCTCTTGGGACAGGGAGCGGTCAGCCCCAGCATTTT.

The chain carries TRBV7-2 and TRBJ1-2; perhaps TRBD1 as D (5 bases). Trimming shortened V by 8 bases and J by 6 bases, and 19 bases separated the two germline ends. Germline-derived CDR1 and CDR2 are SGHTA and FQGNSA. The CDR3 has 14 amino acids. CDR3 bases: TGTGCCAGCGGCAAGGGGAATTACTACGATGGCTACACCTTC. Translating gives CASGKGNYYDGYTF.

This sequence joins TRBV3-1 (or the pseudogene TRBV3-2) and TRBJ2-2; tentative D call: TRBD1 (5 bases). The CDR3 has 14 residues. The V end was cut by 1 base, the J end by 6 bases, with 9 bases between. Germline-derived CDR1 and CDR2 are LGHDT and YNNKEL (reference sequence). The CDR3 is CASSQGSRAGELFF. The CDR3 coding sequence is TGTGCCAGCAGCCAAGGGAGCAGGGCCGGGGAGCTGTTTTTT.

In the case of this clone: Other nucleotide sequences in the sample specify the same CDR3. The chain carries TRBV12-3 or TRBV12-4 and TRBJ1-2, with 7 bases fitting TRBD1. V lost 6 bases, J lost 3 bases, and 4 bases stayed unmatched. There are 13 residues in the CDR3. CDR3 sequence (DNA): TGTGCCAGCAGCCCGGGACAGTACTATGGCTACACCTTC. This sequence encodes CASSPGQYYGYTF.

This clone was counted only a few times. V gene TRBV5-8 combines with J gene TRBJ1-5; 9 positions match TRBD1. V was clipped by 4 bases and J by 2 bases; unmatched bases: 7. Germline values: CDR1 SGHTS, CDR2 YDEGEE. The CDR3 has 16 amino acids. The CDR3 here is CASSTGQGLRNQPQHF. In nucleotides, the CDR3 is TGTGCCAGCAGCACCGGACAGGGGTTGCGCAATCAGCCCCAGCATTTT.

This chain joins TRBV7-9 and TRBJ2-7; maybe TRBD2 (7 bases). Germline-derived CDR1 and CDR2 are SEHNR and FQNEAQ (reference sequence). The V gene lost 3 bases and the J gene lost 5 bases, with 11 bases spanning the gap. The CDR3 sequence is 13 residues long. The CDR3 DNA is TGTGCCAGCAGCTTGGGGGGGCTGGACGAGCAGTACTTC. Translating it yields CASSLGGLDEQYF.

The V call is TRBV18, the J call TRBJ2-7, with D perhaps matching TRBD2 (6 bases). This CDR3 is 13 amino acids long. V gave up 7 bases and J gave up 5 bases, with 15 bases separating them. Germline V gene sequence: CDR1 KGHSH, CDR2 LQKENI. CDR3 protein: CASFKGREDEQYF. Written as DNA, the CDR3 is TGTGCCAGCTTTAAGGGCAGGGAGGACGAGCAGTACTTC.

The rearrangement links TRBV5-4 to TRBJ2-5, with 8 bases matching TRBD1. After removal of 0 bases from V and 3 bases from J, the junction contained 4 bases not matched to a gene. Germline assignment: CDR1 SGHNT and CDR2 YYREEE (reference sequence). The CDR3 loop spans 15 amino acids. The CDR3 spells CASSLGGQVKETQYF. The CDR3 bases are TGTGCCAGCAGCTTGGGGGGACAGGTTAAAGAGACCCAGTACTTC.

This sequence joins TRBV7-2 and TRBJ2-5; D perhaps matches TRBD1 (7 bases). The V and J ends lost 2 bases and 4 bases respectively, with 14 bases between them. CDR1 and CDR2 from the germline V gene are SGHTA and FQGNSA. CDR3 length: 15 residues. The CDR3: CASSLHRGGGETQYF. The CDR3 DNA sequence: TGTGCCAGCAGCTTACACAGGGGAGGCGGAGAGACCCAGTACTTC.

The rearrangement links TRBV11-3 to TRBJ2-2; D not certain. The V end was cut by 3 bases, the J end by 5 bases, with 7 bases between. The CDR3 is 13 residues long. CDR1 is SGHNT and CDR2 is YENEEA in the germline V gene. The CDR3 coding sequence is TGTGCCAGCAGCTTTGTAGAGACCGGGGAGCTGTTTTTT. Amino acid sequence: CASSFVETGELFF. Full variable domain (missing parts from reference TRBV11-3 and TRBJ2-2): EAGVVQSPRYKIIEKKQPVAFWCNPISGHNTLYWYLQNLGQGPELLIRYENEEAVDDSQLPKDRFSAERLKGVDSTLKIQPAELGDSAVYLCASSFVETGELFFGEGSRLTVL.

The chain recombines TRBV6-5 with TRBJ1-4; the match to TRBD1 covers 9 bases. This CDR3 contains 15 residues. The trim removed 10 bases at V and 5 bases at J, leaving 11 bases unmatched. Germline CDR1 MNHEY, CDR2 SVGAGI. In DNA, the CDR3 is TGTGCCAATTTACAGGGGGCCGTACTGAATGAAAAACTGTTTTTT. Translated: CANLQGAVLNEKLFF.

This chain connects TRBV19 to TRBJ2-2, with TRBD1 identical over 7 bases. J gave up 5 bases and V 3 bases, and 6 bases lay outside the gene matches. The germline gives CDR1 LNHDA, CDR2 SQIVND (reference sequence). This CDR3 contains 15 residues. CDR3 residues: CASSINRGGTGELFF. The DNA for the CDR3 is TGTGCCAGTAGTATTAACAGGGGTGGTACCGGGGAGCTGTTTTTT.

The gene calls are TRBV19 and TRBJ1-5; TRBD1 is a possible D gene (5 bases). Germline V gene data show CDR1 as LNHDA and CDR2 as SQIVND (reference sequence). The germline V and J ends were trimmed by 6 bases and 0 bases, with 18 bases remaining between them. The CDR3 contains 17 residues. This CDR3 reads CASSTGGVGYSNQPQHF. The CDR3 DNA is TGTGCCAGTAGCACAGGCGGGGTTGGGTATAGCAATCAGCCCCAGCATTTT.

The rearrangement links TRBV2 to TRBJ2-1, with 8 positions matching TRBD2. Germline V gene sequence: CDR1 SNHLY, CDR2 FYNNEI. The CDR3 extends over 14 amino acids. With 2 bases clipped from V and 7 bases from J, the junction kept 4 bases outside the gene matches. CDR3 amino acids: CASSEQTGGNEQFF. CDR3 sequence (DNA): TGTGCCAGCAGTGAACAGACGGGGGGGAATGAGCAGTTCTTC. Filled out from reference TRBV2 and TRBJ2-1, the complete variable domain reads EPEVTQTPSHQVTQMGQEVILRCVPISNHLYFYWYRQILGQKVEFLVSFYNNEISEKSEIFDDQFSVERPDGSNFTLKIRSTKLEDSAMYFCASSEQTGGNEQFFGPGTRLTVL.

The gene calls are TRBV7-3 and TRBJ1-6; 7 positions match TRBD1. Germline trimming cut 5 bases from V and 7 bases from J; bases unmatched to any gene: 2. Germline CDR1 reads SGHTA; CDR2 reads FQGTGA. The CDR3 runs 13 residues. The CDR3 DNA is TGTGCCAGCAGCCCGACAGGGAATTCACCCCTCCACTTT. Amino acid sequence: CASSPTGNSPLHF.

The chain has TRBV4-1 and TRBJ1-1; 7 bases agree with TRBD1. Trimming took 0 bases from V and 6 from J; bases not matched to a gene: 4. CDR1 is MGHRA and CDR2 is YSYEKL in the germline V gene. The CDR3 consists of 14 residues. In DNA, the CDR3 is TGCGCCAGCAGCCAAGAAGGGACAGTACCTGAAGCTTTCTTT. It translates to CASSQEGTVPEAFF.

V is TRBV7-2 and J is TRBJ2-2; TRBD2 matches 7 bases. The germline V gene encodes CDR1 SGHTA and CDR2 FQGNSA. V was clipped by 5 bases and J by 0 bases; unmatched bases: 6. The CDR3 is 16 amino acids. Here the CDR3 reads CASSPPGGPNTGELFF. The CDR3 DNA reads TGTGCCAGCAGCCCGCCGGGAGGACCGAACACCGGGGAGCTGTTTTTT.

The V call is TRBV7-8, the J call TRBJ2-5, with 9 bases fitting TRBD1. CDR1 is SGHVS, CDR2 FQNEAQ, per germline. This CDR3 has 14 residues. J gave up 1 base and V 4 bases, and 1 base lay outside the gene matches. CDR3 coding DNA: TGTGCCAGCAGCTGGACAGGGGCCCAAGAGACCCAGTACTTC. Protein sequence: CASSWTGAQETQYF.

This CDR3 reads CASSLQGLTEAFF. The CDR3 DNA reads TGTGCCAGCAGCTTACAGGGGTTAACTGAAGCTTTCTTT. The chain is built from TRBV13 and TRBJ1-1, with a possible D match to TRBD1 (6 bases). CDR1 and CDR2 from the germline V gene are PRHDT and FYEKMQ (reference sequence). V was trimmed by 2 bases and J by 5 bases, leaving 9 bases between them. The CDR3 has 13 amino acids.

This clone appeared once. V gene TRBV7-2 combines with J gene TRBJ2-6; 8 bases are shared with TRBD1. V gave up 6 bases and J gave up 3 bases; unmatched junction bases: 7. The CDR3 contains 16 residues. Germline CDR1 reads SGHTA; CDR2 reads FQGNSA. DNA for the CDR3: TGTGCCAGCAGGTCTGGACAGGGTATTGGGGCCAACGTCCTGACTTTC. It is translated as CASRSGQGIGANVLTF. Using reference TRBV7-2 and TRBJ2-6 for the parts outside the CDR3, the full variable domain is GAGVSQSPSNKVTEKGKDVELRCDPISGHTALYWYRQSLGQGLEFLIYFQGNSAPDKSGLPSDRFSAERTGGSVSTLTIQRTQQEDSAVYLCASRSGQGIGANVLTFGAGSRLTVL.

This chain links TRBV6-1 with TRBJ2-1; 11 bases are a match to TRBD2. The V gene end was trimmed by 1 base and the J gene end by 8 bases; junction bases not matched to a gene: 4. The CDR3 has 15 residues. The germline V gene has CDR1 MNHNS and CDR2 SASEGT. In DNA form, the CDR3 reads TGTGCCAGCAGTGAAGGCCTAGCGGGGGGCTATGAGCAGTTCTTC. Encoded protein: CASSEGLAGGYEQFF.